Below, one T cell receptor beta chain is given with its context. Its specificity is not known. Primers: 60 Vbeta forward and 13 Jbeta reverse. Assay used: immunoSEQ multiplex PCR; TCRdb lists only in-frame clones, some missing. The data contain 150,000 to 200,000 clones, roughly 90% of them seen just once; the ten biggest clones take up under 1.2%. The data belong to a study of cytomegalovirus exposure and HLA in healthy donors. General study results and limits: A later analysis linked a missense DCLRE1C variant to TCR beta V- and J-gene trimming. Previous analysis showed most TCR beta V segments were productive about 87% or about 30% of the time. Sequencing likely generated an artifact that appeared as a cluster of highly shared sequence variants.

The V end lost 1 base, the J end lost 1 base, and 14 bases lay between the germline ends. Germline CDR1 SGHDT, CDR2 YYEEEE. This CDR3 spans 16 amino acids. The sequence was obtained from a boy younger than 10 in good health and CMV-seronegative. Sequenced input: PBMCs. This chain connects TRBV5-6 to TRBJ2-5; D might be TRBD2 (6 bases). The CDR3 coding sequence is TGTGCCAGCAGCTTGTATGGCCGGACTACCCAAGAGACCCAGTACTTC. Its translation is CASSLYGRTTQETQYF. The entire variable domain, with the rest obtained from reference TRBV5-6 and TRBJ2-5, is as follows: DAGVTQSPTHLIKTRGQQVTLRCSPKSGHDTVSWYQQALGQGPQFIFQYYEEEERQRGNFPDRFSGHQFPNYSSELNVNALLLGDSALYLCASSLYGRTTQETQYFGPGTRLLVL.